This T cell receptor beta chain was obtained from a study of cytomegalovirus exposure and HLA in healthy donors. V was clipped by 4 bases and J by 7 bases; unmatched bases: 12. This CDR3 region has 15 residues. Germline-derived CDR1 and CDR2 are SGHTA and FQGTGA. A multiplex PCR was run with 60 Vbeta primers and 13 Jbeta primers. The data were produced by immunoSEQ multiplex PCR, yet TCRdb's version contains in-frame clones alone and is incomplete. The top ten clones hold around 0.34% of a sample with around 190,000 clones, less than 90% of them seen once. About this clone: As yet, its antigen is unknown.

Whole-study findings and limits: Apparent HLA restriction characterized most CMV-associated TCR beta chains in a later analysis.

Sequencing used PBMCs. V usage is TRBV7-3 and J usage is TRBJ2-7, with TRBD1 matching over 8 bases. The sequence derives from a woman in her 30s in good health and CMV-seronegative. Here the CDR3 reads CASSSLGDRLGEQYF. The CDR3 nucleotides read TGTGCCAGCAGCTCCCTGGGGGACAGGTTGGGGGAGCAGTACTTC. The variable domain in full, completed from reference TRBV7-3 and TRBJ2-7, reads GAGVSQTPSNKVTEKGKYVELRCDPISGHTALYWYRQSLGQGPEFLIYFQGTGAADDSGLPNDRFFAVRPEGSVSTLKIQRTERGDSAVYLCASSSLGDRLGEQYFGPGTRLTVT.